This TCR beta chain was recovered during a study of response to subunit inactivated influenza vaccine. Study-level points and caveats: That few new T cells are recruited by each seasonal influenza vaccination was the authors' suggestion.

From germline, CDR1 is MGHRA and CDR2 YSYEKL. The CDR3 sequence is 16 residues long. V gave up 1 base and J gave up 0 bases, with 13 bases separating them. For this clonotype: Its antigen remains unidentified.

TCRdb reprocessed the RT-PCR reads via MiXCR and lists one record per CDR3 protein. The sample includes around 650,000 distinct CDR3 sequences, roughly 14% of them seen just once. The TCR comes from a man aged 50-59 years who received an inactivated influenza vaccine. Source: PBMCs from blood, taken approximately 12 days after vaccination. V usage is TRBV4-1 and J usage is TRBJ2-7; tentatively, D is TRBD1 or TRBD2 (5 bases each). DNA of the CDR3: TGCGCCAGCAGCCAAGGAGGGGACGGCTACTCCTACGAGCAGTACTTC. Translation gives CASSQGGDGYSYEQYF.